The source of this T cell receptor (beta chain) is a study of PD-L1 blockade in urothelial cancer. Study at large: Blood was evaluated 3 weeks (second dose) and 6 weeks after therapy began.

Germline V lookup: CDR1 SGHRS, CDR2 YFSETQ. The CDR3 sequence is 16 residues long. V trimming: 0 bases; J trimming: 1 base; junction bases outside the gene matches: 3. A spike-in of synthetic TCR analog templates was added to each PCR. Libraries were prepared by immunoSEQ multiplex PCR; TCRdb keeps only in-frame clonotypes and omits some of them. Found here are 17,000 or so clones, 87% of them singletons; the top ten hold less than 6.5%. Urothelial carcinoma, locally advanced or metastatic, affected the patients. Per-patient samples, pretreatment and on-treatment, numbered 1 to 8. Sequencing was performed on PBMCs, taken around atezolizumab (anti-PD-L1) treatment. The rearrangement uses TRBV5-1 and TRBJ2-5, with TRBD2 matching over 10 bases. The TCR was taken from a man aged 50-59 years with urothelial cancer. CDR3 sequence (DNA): TGCGCCAGCAGCTTGGGGGCTAGCGGGGGCCAAGAGACCCAGTACTTC. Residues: CASSLGASGGQETQYF. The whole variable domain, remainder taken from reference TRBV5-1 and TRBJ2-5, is KAGVTQTPRYLIKTRGQQVTLSCSPISGHRSVSWYQQTPGQGLQFLFEYFSETQRNKGNFPGRFSGRQFSNSRSEMNVSTLELGDSALYLCASSLGASGGQETQYFGPGTRLLVL.